The 32 T cell receptor beta chains presented below share a single source sample, sequenced in a study of CD8 T cells in ankylosing spondylitis. The study's findings and limits: Among TCR beta sequences, a motif of 7 to 9 highly homologous variants appeared characteristic of ankylosing spondylitis blood.

TCRdb reprocessed the 5' RACE reads with MiXCR, giving one entry per CDR3 protein. Of about 540,000 distinct CDR3 sequences in the sample, about an eighth were seen once. Their antigens remain unidentified. Sequencing was carried out using blood, either unsorted or a sorted T cell fraction (not recorded which). The receptors come from a male donor with ankylosing spondylitis.

The chain uses TRBV9 and TRBJ1-4; D perhaps matches TRBD1 (6 bases). Per the germline V gene, CDR1 is SGDLS and CDR2 is YYNGEE. The CDR3 runs 14 residues. V was trimmed by 2 bases and J by 7 bases, leaving 12 bases between them. CDR3 in DNA: TGTGCCAGCAGCGTTGGGGGGGGCGGTGAAAAACTGTTTTTT. Translating gives CASSVGGGGEKLFF.

The chain combines TRBV9 with TRBJ1-1; 9 nucleotides agree with TRBD1. V shed 4 bases, J shed 4 bases, and the junction held 11 bases outside the gene matches. Per germline, CDR1 SGDLS and CDR2 YYNGEE. This CDR3 contains 16 residues. CDR3 nucleotide sequence: TGTGCCAGCAGCACCCGCCCCGGGACAGGGATCACTGAAGCTTTCTTT. Translating it yields CASSTRPGTGITEAFF.

This clonotype was seen more than once but under ten times. The V gene is TRBV12-3 or TRBV12-4, the J gene TRBJ1-5; D call uncertain. Trimming pared 3 bases from V and 2 bases from J, leaving 17 bases between. The CDR3 extends over 17 amino acids. CDR3 protein: CASSFFLTPRGNQPQHF. As DNA, the CDR3 is TGTGCCAGCAGTTTTTTTCTCACTCCTAGGGGCAATCAGCCCCAGCATTTT.

By its share, this clonotype is medium-sized (0.01 to 0.1%). V usage is TRBV5-1 and J usage is TRBJ2-1, with 8 bases fitting TRBD2. The germline V gene encodes CDR1 SGHRS and CDR2 YFSETQ. Trimming at V came to 0 bases and at J to 7 bases, leaving 6 bases not matched to a gene. The CDR3 sequence is 15 residues long. The CDR3 loop reads CASSLVAGNKNEQFF. The CDR3 coding sequence is TGCGCCAGCAGCTTGGTAGCGGGAAATAAGAATGAGCAGTTCTTC.

V usage is TRBV27 and J usage is TRBJ1-5, with 7 positions matching TRBD1. Germline V lookup: CDR1 MNHEY, CDR2 SMNVEV (reference sequence). V was pared by 5 bases and J by 0 bases, with 16 bases of the junction left unmatched. The CDR3 is made up of 19 amino acids. The CDR3 loop reads CASSRRAGQSVYSNQPQHF. CDR3 DNA: TGTGCCAGCAGTCGGAGAGCGGGACAGTCCGTTTATAGCAATCAGCCCCAGCATTTT.

V gene TRBV11-2 combines with J gene TRBJ2-1, with 7 bases lining up with TRBD2. CDR1 and CDR2 from the germline V gene are SGHAT and FQNNGV. V lost 7 bases and J lost 7; bases outside the gene matches: 13. The CDR3 length is 15 residues. The chain's CDR3 is CASTPPREGLNEQFF. The CDR3 coding sequence is TGTGCCAGCACCCCCCCTAGGGAGGGCCTAAATGAGCAGTTCTTC.

This clonotype occurred a few times. This chain connects TRBV5-1 to TRBJ1-1; no clear D. Trimming took off 0 bases at V and 1 base at J, with 10 bases between the two ends. CDR1 is SGHRS and CDR2 is YFSETQ in the germline V gene. CDR3 length: 15 amino acids. The CDR3 coding sequence is TGCGCCAGCAGCTTGGTTAGTATAGGGAACACTGAAGCTTTCTTT. It codes for CASSLVSIGNTEAFF.

This rearrangement joins TRBV18 to TRBJ2-1, with TRBD1 identical over 8 bases. J gave up 10 bases and V 3 bases, and 5 bases lay outside the gene matches. The germline V gene encodes CDR1 KGHSH and CDR2 LQKENI. The CDR3 spans 13 residues. The CDR3 is CASSPPGTGEQFF. CDR3 sequence (DNA): TGTGCCAGCTCACCCCCAGGGACAGGCGAGCAGTTCTTC.

The chain joins TRBV7-4 to TRBJ2-7; 7 bases match TRBD2. V dropped 5 bases and J dropped 6; count of bases not matched to a gene: 7. Germline CDR1 is SGHVT and CDR2 is SQSDAQ. The CDR3 has 13 amino acids. The CDR3 DNA reads as TGTGCCAGCAGCCCTAGCGGCTACGGCGAGCAGTACGTC. This codes for CASSPSGYGEQYV.

The gene calls are TRBV3-1 and TRBJ2-1, with 8 bases identical to TRBD2. Germline CDR1 is LGHDT and CDR2 is YNNKEL (reference sequence). The J segment lost 9 bases and the V segment lost 4 bases, leaving 11 bases of the junction unmatched. CDR3 length equals 15 residues. CDR3 in amino acids: CASSPSERERTEQFF. The DNA of the CDR3 is TGTGCCAGCAGCCCGAGCGAGCGGGAGAGGACTGAGCAGTTCTTC.

In DNA, the CDR3 is TGTGCCAGCAGCCAAGTAATTGCCGGGGAGCTGTTTTTT. As protein: CASSQVIAGELFF. The chain carries TRBV3-1 and TRBJ2-2; D gene unclear. Trimming removed 1 base from V and 6 bases from J, with 6 bases in between. CDR1 is LGHDT and CDR2 is YNNKEL in the germline V gene (reference sequence). The CDR3 spans 13 residues.

This clonotype was detected ten times or more. V usage is TRBV20-1 and J usage is TRBJ2-3; D is unresolved. The CDR3 is made up of 13 amino acids. V gave up 7 bases and J gave up 0 bases, with 11 bases separating them. Germline V gives CDR1 DFQATT, CDR2 SNEGSKA (reference sequence). This chain's CDR3 is CSGAPVSTDTQYF. The CDR3 nucleotides are TGCAGTGGGGCTCCTGTCAGCACAGATACGCAGTATTTT.

Only a few counts were recorded for this clonotype. V gene TRBV3-1 combines with J gene TRBJ2-1; D is perhaps TRBD2 (6 bases). Trimming pared 5 bases from V and 1 base from J, leaving 12 bases between. Germline CDR1 LGHDT, CDR2 YNNKEL (reference sequence). The CDR3 runs to 15 residues. The CDR3 DNA follows: TGTGCCAGCAGCTCGCGAGCGGGTTCCTACAATGAGCAGTTCTTC. Translated: CASSSRAGSYNEQFF.

This clonotype was recorded a few times. The chain has TRBV20-1 and TRBJ2-3; no clear D gene. Germline CDR1 is DFQATT and CDR2 is SNEGSKA (reference sequence). The CDR3 length is 12 residues. The V gene lost 7 bases and the J gene lost 3 bases, with 11 bases spanning the gap. CDR3: CSVTSDTDTQYF. DNA of the CDR3: TGCAGTGTTACATCCGATACAGATACGCAGTATTTT.

At least ten counts were recorded for this clonotype. The gene calls are TRBV6-2 or TRBV6-3 and TRBJ2-2; D is unresolved. The germline V gene encodes CDR1 MNHEY and CDR2 SVGEGT. This CDR3 spans 11 amino acids. V lost 5 bases to trimming and J lost 9 bases, with 7 bases between them. In DNA form, the CDR3 reads TGTGCCAGCAGTAGAGGCCGGGAGCTGTTTTTT. Protein sequence: CASSRGRELFF.

The genes are TRBV3-1 and TRBJ2-2, with 11 nucleotides matching TRBD1. Looked up from germline, CDR1 is LGHDT and CDR2 is YNNKEL (reference sequence). Trimming at V came to 3 bases and at J to 6 bases, leaving 9 bases not matched to a gene. CDR3 size: 17 residues. The CDR3 bases are TGTGCCAGCAGCCATTCCGGGACAGGGGGATCGGCCGGGGAGCTGTTTTTT. Protein: CASSHSGTGGSAGELFF.

The chain combines TRBV12-5 with TRBJ2-1, with 8 bases matching TRBD2. This CDR3 spans 15 amino acids. The germline CDR1 and CDR2 sequences are LGHNT and FRNRAP. Trimming took 5 bases from V and 4 from J; bases not matched to a gene: 7. The DNA of the CDR3 is TGTGCTAGTGGTGCAACGGGACTAGAATACAATGAGCAGTTCTTC. Translation: CASGATGLEYNEQFF.

The V and J genes are TRBV12-3 or TRBV12-4 and TRBJ1-2; no clear D. This CDR3 has 18 residues. CDR3 coding DNA: TGTACCTTCAGTTTAACGGTAGAGGACGCCGCTCGGGGAGTTGGCTACACCTTC. This gives the protein CTFSLTVEDAARGVGYTF.

This clonotype appeared a few times. V is TRBV5-1 and J is TRBJ2-1, with 9 nucleotides matching TRBD1. Germline V CDR1 and CDR2: SGHRS, YFSETQ. V lost 0 bases and J lost 5; bases outside the gene matches: 9. The CDR3 totals 17 residues. DNA of the CDR3: TGCGCCAGCAGCTTGGGGGACAGGGTTATGGGGCACAATGAGCAGTTCTTC. Encoded protein: CASSLGDRVMGHNEQFF.

This clonotype was seen at least ten times. This rearrangement joins TRBV29-1 to TRBJ1-3; D gene unclear. This CDR3 has 16 residues. V lost 1 base to trimming and J lost 0 bases, with 13 bases between them. Germline V lookup: CDR1 SQVTM, CDR2 ANQGSEA. DNA for the CDR3: TGCAGCGTTGAAGGAGCCCACGATGACTCTGGAAACACCATATATTTT. The encoded protein is CSVEGAHDDSGNTIYF.

In its sample, this clonotype was seen a few times. The chain carries TRBV5-6 and TRBJ2-2, with D possibly TRBD1 on 6 matching bases. The germline gives CDR1 SGHDT, CDR2 YYEEEE. This CDR3 has 15 amino acids. The V gene lost 1 base and the J gene lost 5 bases, with 12 bases spanning the gap. The CDR3 nucleotides are TGTGCCAGCAGCTTGACAGGGTCACAAACCGGGGAGCTGTTTTTT. As protein: CASSLTGSQTGELFF.

This clonotype has just a few counts. V gene TRBV10-3 combines with J gene TRBJ2-1, with TRBD2 matching 16 bases. V lost 2 bases, J lost 7 bases, and 11 bases stayed unmatched. The germline gives CDR1 ENHRY, CDR2 SYGVKD. The CDR3 has 19 residues. In nucleotides, the CDR3 is TGTGCCATCAGTGAGCCTCCGGGACTAGCGGGAGGGCCTTTGAATGAGCAGTTCTTC. Its protein product is CAISEPPGLAGGPLNEQFF.

This clonotype was detected many times. J is TRBJ2-1 and V is TRBV10-3; 7 bases match TRBD2. The ends lost 3 bases at V and 4 bases at J; junction bases unmatched: 6. The CDR3 covers 15 residues. Germline V gives CDR1 ENHRY, CDR2 SYGVKD. CDR3 residues: CAISDPPSGYNEQFF. The CDR3, as DNA: TGTGCCATCAGTGATCCGCCTAGCGGATACAATGAGCAGTTCTTC.

This chain joins TRBV20-1 and TRBJ2-3; D is possibly TRBD2 (5 bases). CDR1 is DFQATT and CDR2 is SNEGSKA in the germline V gene (reference sequence). The CDR3 covers 13 residues. The V end lost 4 bases, the J end lost 2 bases, and 10 bases lay between the germline ends. The CDR3 is CSANTGITDTQYF. CDR3 nucleotide sequence: TGCAGTGCTAACACCGGGATCACAGATACGCAGTATTTT.

This clonotype has a count of ten or more. V is TRBV29-1 and J is TRBJ2-1; 8 nucleotides agree with TRBD1. The CDR3 has 14 residues. CDR1 SQVTM and CDR2 ANQGSEA come from the germline V gene. V gave up 2 bases and J gave up 4 bases; unmatched junction bases: 4. CDR3 nucleotides: TGCAGCGTTGAAAAGGGACAGGTATACAATGAGCAGTTCTTC. This sequence encodes CSVEKGQVYNEQFF.

The gene calls are TRBV2 and TRBJ2-1, with no clear D. V was shortened by 2 bases and J by 7 bases, with 15 bases between the two germline ends. Germline CDR1 SNHLY, CDR2 FYNNEI. The CDR3 is 15 amino acids. The CDR3 DNA reads as TGTGCCAGCAGTGAATCGTTGTCAGGCCGAAATGAGCAGTTCTTC. This encodes CASSESLSGRNEQFF. Full variable domain (missing parts from reference TRBV2 and TRBJ2-1): EPEVTQTPSHQVTQMGQEVILRCVPISNHLYFYWYRQILGQKVEFLVSFYNNEISEKSEIFDDQFSVERPDGSNFTLKIRSTKLEDSAMYFCASSESLSGRNEQFFGPGTRLTVL.

This sequence joins TRBV29-1 and TRBJ1-1; 7 bases map to TRBD1. The J segment lost 7 bases and the V segment lost 7 bases, leaving 15 bases of the junction unmatched. This CDR3 is 14 amino acids long. Germline CDR1 is SQVTM and CDR2 is ANQGSEA. The CDR3 bases are TGCAGCGAGAGTTCAGCAGAGACAGGGATTGAAGCTTTCTTT. Its protein product is CSESSAETGIEAFF.

There are many counts of this clonotype. This sequence joins TRBV28 and TRBJ1-5; a weak D match, TRBD1 (5 bases). Germline V gene lookup returns CDR1 MDHEN and CDR2 SYDVKM. Trimming took off 5 bases at V and 0 bases at J, with 26 bases between the two ends. The CDR3 contains 20 residues. The CDR3 DNA is TGTGCCAGCAGTCTAACCGGGGAGGGGCGAGCCCGTTTTAGCAATCAGCCCCAGCATTTT. Its protein product is CASSLTGEGRARFSNQPQHF. Full variable domain (remainder filled in from reference TRBV28 and TRBJ1-5): DVKVTQSSRYLVKRTGEKVFLECVQDMDHENMFWYRQDPGLGLRLIYFSYDVKMKEKGDIPEGYSVSREKKERFSLILESASTNQTSMYLCASSLTGEGRARFSNQPQHFGDGTRLSIL.

This clonotype was seen more than once but under ten times. The chain is built from TRBV7-9 and TRBJ2-2; D possibly uses TRBD1 or TRBD2 (5 bases each). The V gene lost 6 bases and the J gene lost 5 bases, with 13 bases spanning the gap. Looked up from germline, CDR1 is SEHNR and CDR2 is FQNEAQ (reference sequence). CDR3 size: 14 residues. The CDR3 is CASRATGGTGELFF. CDR3 bases: TGTGCCAGCAGGGCTACAGGAGGAACCGGGGAGCTGTTTTTT.

This clonotype was seen a few times. The genes are TRBV7-8 and TRBJ2-1; 9 nucleotides agree with TRBD2. Trimming at V came to 1 base and at J to 9 bases, leaving 7 bases not matched to a gene. Germline CDR1 SGHVS, CDR2 FQNEAQ. The CDR3 runs 15 residues. CDR3 sequence reads: CASSLVAGGVGEQFF. The CDR3 coding sequence is TGTGCCAGCAGCTTAGTCGCGGGAGGGGTGGGTGAGCAGTTCTTC.

This sequence joins TRBV25-1 and TRBJ2-1; a weak D match, TRBD1 (5 bases). The V and J ends lost 0 bases and 6 bases respectively, with 12 bases between them. Germline CDR1 and CDR2: MGHDK and SYGVNS. The CDR3 sequence is 15 residues long. The CDR3 sequence is CASSEYVGAINEQFF. In DNA form, the CDR3 reads TGTGCCAGCAGTGAATATGTAGGGGCGATCAATGAGCAGTTCTTC. Using reference TRBV25-1 and TRBJ2-1 for the parts outside the CDR3, the full variable domain is EADIYQTPRYLVIGTGKKITLECSQTMGHDKMYWYQQDPGMELHLIHYSYGVNSTEKGDLSSESTVSRIRTEHFPLTLESARPSHTSQYLCASSEYVGAINEQFFGPGTRLTVL.

There are a few counts of this clonotype. V and J are TRBV7-2 and TRBJ2-3, with D unresolved. In germline, CDR1 is SGHTA, CDR2 FQGNSA. CDR3 length: 15 residues. V shed 5 bases and J shed 0 bases, with 12 bases lying between them. Here the CDR3 DNA reads TGTGCCAGCAGCCCGTGGCACTCTAGCACAGATACGCAGTATTTT. This codes for CASSPWHSSTDTQYF.